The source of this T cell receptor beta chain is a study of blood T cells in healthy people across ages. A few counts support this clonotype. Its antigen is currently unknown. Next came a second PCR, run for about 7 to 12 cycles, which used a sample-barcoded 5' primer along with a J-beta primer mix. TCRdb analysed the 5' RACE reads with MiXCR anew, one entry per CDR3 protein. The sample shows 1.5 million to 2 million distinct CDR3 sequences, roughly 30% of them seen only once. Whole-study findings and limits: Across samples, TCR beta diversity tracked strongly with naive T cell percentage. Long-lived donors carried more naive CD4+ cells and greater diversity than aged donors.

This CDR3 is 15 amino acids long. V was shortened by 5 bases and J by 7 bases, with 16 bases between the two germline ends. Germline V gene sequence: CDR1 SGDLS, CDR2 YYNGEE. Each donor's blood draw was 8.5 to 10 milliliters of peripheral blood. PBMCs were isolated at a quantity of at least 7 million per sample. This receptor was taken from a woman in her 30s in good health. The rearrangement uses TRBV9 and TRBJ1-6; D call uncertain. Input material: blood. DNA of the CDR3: TGTGCCAGCAGTCGTGACGGAATGACGAATTCACCCCTCCACTTT. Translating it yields CASSRDGMTNSPLHF. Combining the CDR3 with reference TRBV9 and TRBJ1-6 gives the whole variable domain DSGVTQTPKHLITATGQRVTLRCSPRSGDLSVYWYQQSLDQGLQFLIQYYNGEERAKGNILERFSAQQFPDLHSELNLSSLELGDSALYFCASSRDGMTNSPLHFGNGTRLTVT.